This is a list of T cell receptor beta chains from one sample in a study of blood T cell repertoires in COVID-19. Sequencing was performed with immunoSEQ multiplex PCR; in TCRdb, only in-frame clones are kept and a portion is missing. The data show about 180,000 clones, with approximately 85% seen just once and approximately 6.2% held by the top ten. Sequencing input: PBMCs or T cells enriched from blood (not recorded which). The receptors derive from a man aged 40-55 years who had recovered from COVID-19. Each CDR3 is given with its conserved first and last residue. D genes are given only for firm matches. Clone size appears in some rows only: once, few, many, or a class for an expanded clone.

V: TRBV14
J: TRBJ1-2
size: NA
D: TRBD1
DNA: TGTGCCAGCAGCCCAGGGGGCAGGGGCTACACCTTC
CDR3: CASSPGGRGYTF

V: TRBV27
J: TRBJ2-3
size: NA
D: TRBD2
DNA: TGTGCCAGCAGTGTTGGACTAGCGCCAGATACGCAGTATTTT
CDR3: CASSVGLAPDTQYF

V: TRBV28
J: TRBJ2-3
size: NA
D: NA
DNA: TGTGCCAGCAGTATAACAGGGACCCCTAGCACAGATACGCAGTATTTT
CDR3: CASSITGTPSTDTQYF

V: TRBV6-5
J: TRBJ1-6
size: NA
D: NA
DNA: TGTGCCAGTAATGACTCCAATTCACCCCTCCACTTT
CDR3: CASNDSNSPLHF

V: TRBV28
J: TRBJ1-1
size: NA
D: NA
DNA: TGTGCCAGCAGTTCCCTCCGGAGACCTTACACTGAAGCTTTCTTT
CDR3: CASSSLRRPYTEAFF

V: TRBV5-6
J: TRBJ1-1
size: NA
D: TRBD1
DNA: TGTGCCAGCAGCGGCTGGGACAGGGGCAGCACTGAAGCTTTCTTT
CDR3: CASSGWDRGSTEAFF

V: TRBV5-1
J: TRBJ1-1
size: NA
D: NA
DNA: TGCGCCAGCACTTTAGATAGGGCCAACTCAGGGACTGAAGCTTTCTTT
CDR3: CASTLDRANSGTEAFF

V: TRBV4-1
J: TRBJ1-1
size: NA
D: NA
DNA: TGCGCCAGCAGCCCAACGGACATCTCAGACACTGAAGCTTTCTTT
CDR3: CASSPTDISDTEAFF

V: TRBV7-3
J: TRBJ2-5
size: NA
D: NA
DNA: TGTGCCAGCAGCGGAGTCCCGGCAGAGACCCAGTACTTC
CDR3: CASSGVPAETQYF

V: TRBV5-4
J: TRBJ2-2
size: NA
D: NA
DNA: TGTGCCAGCAGCATAGCCAGTGCGAACACCGGGGAGCTGTTTTTT
CDR3: CASSIASANTGELFF

V: TRBV6-5
J: TRBJ1-2
size: NA
D: NA
DNA: TGTGCCAGCACCTCCATGGGGGGTGATGGCTACACCTTC
CDR3: CASTSMGGDGYTF

V: TRBV10-2
J: TRBJ1-1
size: NA
D: TRBD1
DNA: TGCGCCAGTTGGACAGGGGTGAACACTGAAGCTTTCTTT
CDR3: CASWTGVNTEAFF

V: TRBV12-3/TRBV12-4
J: TRBJ1-2
size: NA
D: NA
DNA: TGTGCCAGCAGTTCCCCCGCTAACTATGGCTACACCTTC
CDR3: CASSSPANYGYTF

V: TRBV13
J: TRBJ1-2
size: NA
D: NA
DNA: TGTGCCAGTTCAGATGGCAGATTTCATGGCTACACCTTC
CDR3: CASSDGRFHGYTF

V: TRBV5-5
J: TRBJ1-3
size: NA
D: NA
DNA: TGTGCCAGCAGCTTGGCCTCGACAGCCTCTGGAAACACCATATATTTT
CDR3: CASSLASTASGNTIYF

V: TRBV10-3
J: TRBJ2-7
size: NA
D: NA
DNA: TGTGCCATCAGTGAAACTAGGACCTTTCCGGGACAAAGGAACGAGCAGTACTTC
CDR3: CAISETRTFPGQRNEQYF

V: TRBV5-6
J: TRBJ2-7
size: NA
D: TRBD2
DNA: TGTGCCAGCACCGCGACTAGCGGCTACGAGCAGTACTTC
CDR3: CASTATSGYEQYF

V: TRBV9
J: TRBJ1-5
size: NA
D: NA
DNA: TGTGCCAGCAGCGTCGCCGCGGGAGATCAGCCCCAGCATTTT
CDR3: CASSVAAGDQPQHF

V: TRBV5-1
J: TRBJ1-2
size: NA
D: NA
DNA: TGCGCCAGCAGCTTGCAGGGCCGGGATGGCTACACCTTC
CDR3: CASSLQGRDGYTF

V: TRBV3-1/TRBV3-2
J: TRBJ1-3
size: NA
D: NA
DNA: TGTGCCAGCAGCCCTTCCTTCTTAGAGAGCTCTGGAAACACCATATATTTT
CDR3: CASSPSFLESSGNTIYF

V: TRBV5-1
J: TRBJ1-1
size: NA
D: TRBD1
DNA: TGCGCCAGTACCCGACAGGGGGAGAACACTGAAGCTTTCTTT
CDR3: CASTRQGENTEAFF

V: TRBV19
J: TRBJ2-7
size: NA
D: TRBD1
DNA: TGTGCCAGTAGTATGCCAGGGGGCATCGACGAGCAGTACTTC
CDR3: CASSMPGGIDEQYF

V: TRBV7-8
J: TRBJ1-1
size: NA
D: NA
DNA: TGTGCCAGCAGCCTATGGACAGACACTGAAGCTTTCTTT
CDR3: CASSLWTDTEAFF

V: TRBV18
J: TRBJ1-2
size: NA
D: NA
DNA: TGTGCCAGCTCACCTAACAGGGACTATGGCTACACCTTC
CDR3: CASSPNRDYGYTF

V: TRBV19
J: TRBJ1-1
size: NA
D: NA
DNA: TGTGCCAGTAGTAAGGAGTTCAGGGATAAAGCTTTCTTT
CDR3: CASSKEFRDKAFF

V: TRBV3-1/TRBV3-2
J: TRBJ2-7
size: NA
D: NA
DNA: TGTGCCAGCAGCCCCCGGAACAGACCCTACGAGCAGTACTTC
CDR3: CASSPRNRPYEQYF

V: TRBV7-9
J: TRBJ2-1
size: NA
D: NA
DNA: TGTGCCAGTGCGACTGGCTACAATGAGCAGTTCTTC
CDR3: CASATGYNEQFF

V: TRBV7-9
J: TRBJ2-7
size: NA
D: TRBD2
DNA: TGTGCCAGCAGCCCCATTTACCGGGGACTAGCGGACTACGAGCAGTACTTC
CDR3: CASSPIYRGLADYEQYF

V: TRBV23-1
J: TRBJ1-3
size: NA
D: NA
DNA: TGCGCCAGCCCCAGCCAGCGGGGCACCATATATTTT
CDR3: CASPSQRGTIYF

V: TRBV27
J: TRBJ2-7
size: NA
D: TRBD2
DNA: TGTGCCAGCCGCCAGGGACTAGCGGACGGTTACTACGAGCAGTACTTC
CDR3: CASRQGLADGYYEQYF

V: TRBV7-9
J: TRBJ1-1
size: NA
D: NA
DNA: TGTGCCAGCAGGTTCCAGGGTTACACTGAAGCTTTCTTT
CDR3: CASRFQGYTEAFF

V: TRBV7-3
J: TRBJ2-3
size: NA
D: NA
DNA: TGTGCCAGCAGCTATGGAGGGGAAGATACGCAGTATTTT
CDR3: CASSYGGEDTQYF

V: TRBV18
J: TRBJ2-3
size: NA
D: TRBD1
DNA: TGTGCCAGCTCACCAACCGCAGGGGGCAGGGCAGATACGCAGTATTTT
CDR3: CASSPTAGGRADTQYF

V: TRBV24-1
J: TRBJ1-5
size: once
D: TRBD1
DNA: TGTGCCACCAGTGATTCAGGGGGCGGGCAGCCCCAGCATTTT
CDR3: CATSDSGGGQPQHF

V: TRBV28
J: TRBJ1-6
size: few
D: TRBD1
DNA: TGTGCCAGCAGTTTAGGGGACAGGCCCAATTCACCCCTCCACTTT
CDR3: CASSLGDRPNSPLHF

V: TRBV6-5
J: TRBJ2-7
size: once
D: NA
DNA: TGTGCCGTGAAAGACAGGAGTTACGAGCAGTACTTC
CDR3: CAVKDRSYEQYF

V: TRBV11-2
J: TRBJ2-3
size: NA
D: NA
DNA: TGTGCCAGCACTTATGGCAGTTATACGCAGTATTTT
CDR3: CASTYGSYTQYF

V: TRBV5-4
J: TRBJ1-1
size: NA
D: NA
DNA: TGTGCCAGCAGCCCTGGGCCGGCGAACACTGAAGCTTTCTTT
CDR3: CASSPGPANTEAFF

V: TRBV7-9
J: TRBJ2-7
size: NA
D: NA
DNA: TGTGCCAGCAGCTCGATAGTGGGTGGGGGGAACGAGCAGTACTTC
CDR3: CASSSIVGGGNEQYF

V: TRBV19
J: TRBJ1-2
size: NA
D: NA
DNA: TGTGCCAGTAGTATGTTGGGGGCTGGCTACACCTTC
CDR3: CASSMLGAGYTF

V: TRBV4-1
J: TRBJ2-7
size: many
D: TRBD2
DNA: TGCGCCAGCAGCCAAACGGAGCGGGGATCCTACGAGCAGTACTTC
CDR3: CASSQTERGSYEQYF

V: TRBV3-1/TRBV3-2
J: TRBJ1-5
size: NA
D: NA
DNA: TGTGCCAGCAGCCCCCTCGGTAGCAATCAGCCCCAGCATTTT
CDR3: CASSPLGSNQPQHF

V: TRBV7-3
J: TRBJ1-1
size: NA
D: TRBD1
DNA: TGTGCCAGCAGCTCCGGGACAGGGACGAACACTGAAGCTTTCTTT
CDR3: CASSSGTGTNTEAFF

V: TRBV6-5
J: TRBJ2-7
size: NA
D: TRBD1
DNA: TGTGCCAGCAGGGGACAGGGGGACCACGAGCAGTACTTC
CDR3: CASRGQGDHEQYF

V: TRBV11-2
J: TRBJ1-5
size: NA
D: TRBD1
DNA: TGTGCCAGCAGCTTAGAGGGACAGTCTACCCAGCCCCAGCATTTT
CDR3: CASSLEGQSTQPQHF

V: TRBV25-1
J: TRBJ2-1
size: NA
D: TRBD2
DNA: TGTGCCAGCAGTGAATCGGCCCAGCGGGGCTACAATGAGCAGTTCTTC
CDR3: CASSESAQRGYNEQFF

V: TRBV27
J: TRBJ2-1
size: NA
D: TRBD2
DNA: TGTGCCAAACAAAATAGCGCGGGGGGTCTGCACAATGAGCAGTTCTTC
CDR3: CAKQNSAGGLHNEQFF

V: TRBV5-4
J: TRBJ2-7
size: NA
D: NA
DNA: TGTGCCAGCAGCTTAGTAACGGGGACCTACGAGCAGTACTTC
CDR3: CASSLVTGTYEQYF

V: TRBV9
J: TRBJ1-1
size: NA
D: NA
DNA: TGTGCCAGCAGCGCCAGGGGAGCCACTGAAGCTTTCTTT
CDR3: CASSARGATEAFF

V: TRBV13
J: TRBJ1-2
size: NA
D: TRBD1
DNA: TGTGCCAGCAGCCGGGGACAGGGATACTACACCTTC
CDR3: CASSRGQGYYTF

V: TRBV25-1
J: TRBJ2-7
size: NA
D: NA
DNA: TGTGCCAGACATACAGGACCCGTCTTCTACGAGCAGTACTTC
CDR3: CARHTGPVFYEQYF

V: TRBV7-2
J: TRBJ2-5
size: once
D: NA
DNA: TGTGCCAGCAGCCCCATTTCCGGGAGCCAAGAGACCCAGTACTTC
CDR3: CASSPISGSQETQYF

V: TRBV7-9
J: TRBJ2-5
size: NA
D: NA
DNA: TGTGCCAGCAGCATCGGGGCGAGGGGGGAGGGCCAAGAGACCCAGTACTTC
CDR3: CASSIGARGEGQETQYF

V: TRBV27
J: TRBJ1-1
size: NA
D: TRBD1
DNA: TGTGCCAGCAGTTTATACCAGACAGGGGGAGATACTGAAGCTTTCTTT
CDR3: CASSLYQTGGDTEAFF

V: TRBV4-1
J: TRBJ1-2
size: NA
D: NA
DNA: TGCGCCAGCAGCCATGGACAGCAGTATGGCTACACCTTC
CDR3: CASSHGQQYGYTF

V: TRBV2
J: TRBJ2-1
size: NA
D: NA
DNA: TGTGCCAGCAGGATTCTAAGGGGTTCCGGCAATGAGCAGTTCTTC
CDR3: CASRILRGSGNEQFF